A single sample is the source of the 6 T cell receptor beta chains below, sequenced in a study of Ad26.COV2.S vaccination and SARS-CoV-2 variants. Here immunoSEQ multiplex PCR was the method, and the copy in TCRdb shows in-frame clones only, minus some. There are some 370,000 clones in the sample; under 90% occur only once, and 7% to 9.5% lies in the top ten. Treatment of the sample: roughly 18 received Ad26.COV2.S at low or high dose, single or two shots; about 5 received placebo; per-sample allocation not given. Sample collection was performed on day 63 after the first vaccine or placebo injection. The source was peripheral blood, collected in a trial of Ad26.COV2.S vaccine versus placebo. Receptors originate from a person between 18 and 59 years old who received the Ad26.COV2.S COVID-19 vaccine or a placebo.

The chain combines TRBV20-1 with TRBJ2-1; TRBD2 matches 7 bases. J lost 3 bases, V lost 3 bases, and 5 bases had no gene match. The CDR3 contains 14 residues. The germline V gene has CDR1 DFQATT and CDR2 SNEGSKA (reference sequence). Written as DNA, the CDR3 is TGCAGTGCTAGTGGTCTAGCGGTCTACAATGAGCAGTTCTTC. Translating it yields CSASGLAVYNEQFF.

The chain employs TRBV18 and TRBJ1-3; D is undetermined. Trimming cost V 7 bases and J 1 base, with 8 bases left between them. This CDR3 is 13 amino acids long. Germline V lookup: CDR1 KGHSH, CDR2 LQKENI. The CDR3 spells CASFDGSGNTIYF. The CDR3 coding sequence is TGTGCCAGCTTTGACGGGTCTGGAAACACCATATATTTT.

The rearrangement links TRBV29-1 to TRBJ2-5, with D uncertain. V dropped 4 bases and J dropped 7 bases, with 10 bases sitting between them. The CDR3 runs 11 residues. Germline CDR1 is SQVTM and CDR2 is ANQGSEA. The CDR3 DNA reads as TGCAGCGTTGCGGTTCCAGGGACCCAGTACTTC. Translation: CSVAVPGTQYF.

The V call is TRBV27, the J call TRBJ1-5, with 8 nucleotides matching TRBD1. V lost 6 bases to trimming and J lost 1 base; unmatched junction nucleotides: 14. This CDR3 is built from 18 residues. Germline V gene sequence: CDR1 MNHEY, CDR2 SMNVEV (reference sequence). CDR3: CASSRQGRGIFSNQPQHF. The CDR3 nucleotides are TGTGCCAGCAGCCGACAGGGGAGGGGAATTTTCAGCAATCAGCCCCAGCATTTT.

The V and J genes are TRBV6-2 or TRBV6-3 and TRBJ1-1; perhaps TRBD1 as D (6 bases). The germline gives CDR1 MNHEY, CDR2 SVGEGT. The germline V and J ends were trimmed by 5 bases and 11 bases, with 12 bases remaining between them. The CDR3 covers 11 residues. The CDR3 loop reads CASSRGGAAFF. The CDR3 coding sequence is TGTGCCAGCAGTAGGGGGGGGGCCGCTTTCTTT.

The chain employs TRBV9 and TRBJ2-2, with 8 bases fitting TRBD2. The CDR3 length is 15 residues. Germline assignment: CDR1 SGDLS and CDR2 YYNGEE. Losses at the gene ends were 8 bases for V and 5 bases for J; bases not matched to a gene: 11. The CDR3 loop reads CASAPAGGGTGELFF. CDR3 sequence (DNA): TGTGCCAGTGCTCCGGCGGGGGGCGGGACCGGGGAGCTGTTTTTT.